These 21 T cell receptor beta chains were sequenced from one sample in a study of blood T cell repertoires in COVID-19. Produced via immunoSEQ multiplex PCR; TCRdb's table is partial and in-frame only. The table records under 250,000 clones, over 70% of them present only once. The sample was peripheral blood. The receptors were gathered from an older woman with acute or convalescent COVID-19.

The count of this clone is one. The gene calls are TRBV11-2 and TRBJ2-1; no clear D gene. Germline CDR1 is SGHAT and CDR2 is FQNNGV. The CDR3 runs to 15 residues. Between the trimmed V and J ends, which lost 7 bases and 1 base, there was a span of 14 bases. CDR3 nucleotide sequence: TGTGCCAGCATCCTAGAAAGTGAGTCCTACAATGAGCAGTTCTTC. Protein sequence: CASILESESYNEQFF.

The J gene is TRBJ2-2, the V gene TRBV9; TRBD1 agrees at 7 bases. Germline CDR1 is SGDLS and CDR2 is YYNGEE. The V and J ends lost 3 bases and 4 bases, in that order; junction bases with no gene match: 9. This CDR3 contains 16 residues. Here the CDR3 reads CASSASGQLSTGELFF. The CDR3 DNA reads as TGTGCCAGCAGCGCCTCGGGACAGCTAAGCACCGGGGAGCTGTTTTTT.

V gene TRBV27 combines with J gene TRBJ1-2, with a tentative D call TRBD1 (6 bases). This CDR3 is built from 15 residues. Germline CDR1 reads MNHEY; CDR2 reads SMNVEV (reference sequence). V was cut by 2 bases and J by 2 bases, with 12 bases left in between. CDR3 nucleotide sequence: TGTGCCAGCAGTTTACTACAGGGTGCGAACTATGGCTACACCTTC. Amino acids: CASSLLQGANYGYTF.

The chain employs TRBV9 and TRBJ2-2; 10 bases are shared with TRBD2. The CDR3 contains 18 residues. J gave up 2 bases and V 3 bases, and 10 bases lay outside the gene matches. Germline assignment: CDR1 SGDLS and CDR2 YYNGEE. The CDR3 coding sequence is TGTGCCAGCAGCGCAACCGGAGCGGGAGGGCCAAACACCGGGGAGCTGTTTTTT. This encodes CASSATGAGGPNTGELFF.

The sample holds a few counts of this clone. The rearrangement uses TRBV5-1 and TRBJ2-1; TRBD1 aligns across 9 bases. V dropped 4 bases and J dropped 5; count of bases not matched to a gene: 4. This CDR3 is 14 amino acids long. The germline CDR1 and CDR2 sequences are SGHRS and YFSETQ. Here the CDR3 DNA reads TGCGCCAGCAGCCCCCGGACAGGGGACAATGAGCAGTTCTTC. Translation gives CASSPRTGDNEQFF.

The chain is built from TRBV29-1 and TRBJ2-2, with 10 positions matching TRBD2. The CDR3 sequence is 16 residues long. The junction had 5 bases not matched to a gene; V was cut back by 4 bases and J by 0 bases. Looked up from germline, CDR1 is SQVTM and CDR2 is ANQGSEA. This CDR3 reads CSVVEAGGPNTGELFF. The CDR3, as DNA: TGCAGCGTTGTAGAAGCGGGAGGGCCGAACACCGGGGAGCTGTTTTTT.

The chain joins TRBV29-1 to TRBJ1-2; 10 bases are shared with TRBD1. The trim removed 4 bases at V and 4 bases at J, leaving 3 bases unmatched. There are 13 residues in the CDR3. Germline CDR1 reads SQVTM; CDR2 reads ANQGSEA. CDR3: CSVADRGLYGYTF. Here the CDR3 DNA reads TGCAGCGTTGCCGACAGGGGGCTCTATGGCTACACCTTC.

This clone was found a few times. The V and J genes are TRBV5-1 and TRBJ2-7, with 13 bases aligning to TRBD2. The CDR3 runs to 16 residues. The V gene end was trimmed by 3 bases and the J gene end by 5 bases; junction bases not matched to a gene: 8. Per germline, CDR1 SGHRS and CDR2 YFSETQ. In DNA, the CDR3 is TGCGCCAGCAGCTCCGGACTAGCGGGAGTTGGGAACGAGCAGTACTTC. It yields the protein CASSSGLAGVGNEQYF.

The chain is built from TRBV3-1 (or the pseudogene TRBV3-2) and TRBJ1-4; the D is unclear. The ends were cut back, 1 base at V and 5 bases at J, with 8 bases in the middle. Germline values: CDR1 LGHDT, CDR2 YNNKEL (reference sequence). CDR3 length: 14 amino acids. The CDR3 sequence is CASSQGAVNEKLFF. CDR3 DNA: TGTGCCAGCAGCCAAGGGGCAGTCAATGAAAAACTGTTTTTT.

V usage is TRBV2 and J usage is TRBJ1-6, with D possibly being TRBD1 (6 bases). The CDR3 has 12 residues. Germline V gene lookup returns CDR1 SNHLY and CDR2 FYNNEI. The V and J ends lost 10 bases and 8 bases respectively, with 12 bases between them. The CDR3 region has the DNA TGTGCCACCGGGGGGACATATTCACCCCTCCACTTT. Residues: CATGGTYSPLHF. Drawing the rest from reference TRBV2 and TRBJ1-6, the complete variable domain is EPEVTQTPSHQVTQMGQEVILRCVPISNHLYFYWYRQILGQKVEFLVSFYNNEISEKSEIFDDQFSVERPDGSNFTLKIRSTKLEDSAMYFCATGGTYSPLHFGNGTRLTVT.

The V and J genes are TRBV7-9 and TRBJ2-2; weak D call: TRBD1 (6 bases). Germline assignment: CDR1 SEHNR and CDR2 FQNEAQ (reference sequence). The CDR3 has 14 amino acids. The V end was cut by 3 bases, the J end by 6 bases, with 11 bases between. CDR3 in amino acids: CASSFAGVPGELFF. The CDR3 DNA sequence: TGTGCCAGCAGCTTCGCAGGGGTCCCCGGGGAGCTGTTTTTT.

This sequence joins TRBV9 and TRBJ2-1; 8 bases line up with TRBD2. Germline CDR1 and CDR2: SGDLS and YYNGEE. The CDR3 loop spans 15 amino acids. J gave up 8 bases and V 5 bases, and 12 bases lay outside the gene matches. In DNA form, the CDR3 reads TGTGCCAGCAGGCCGGGACTAGGGGACTGGGATGAGCAGTTCTTC. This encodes CASRPGLGDWDEQFF. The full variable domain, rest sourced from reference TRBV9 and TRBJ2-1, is DSGVTQTPKHLITATGQRVTLRCSPRSGDLSVYWYQQSLDQGLQFLIQYYNGEERAKGNILERFSAQQFPDLHSELNLSSLELGDSALYFCASRPGLGDWDEQFFGPGTRLTVL.

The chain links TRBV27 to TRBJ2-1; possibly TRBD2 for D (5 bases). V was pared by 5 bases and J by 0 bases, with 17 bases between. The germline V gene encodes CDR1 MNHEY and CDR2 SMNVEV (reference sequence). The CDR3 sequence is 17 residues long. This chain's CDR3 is CASSPRASWSSYNEQFF. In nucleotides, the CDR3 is TGTGCCAGCAGTCCTCGGGCTAGCTGGAGCTCCTACAATGAGCAGTTCTTC.

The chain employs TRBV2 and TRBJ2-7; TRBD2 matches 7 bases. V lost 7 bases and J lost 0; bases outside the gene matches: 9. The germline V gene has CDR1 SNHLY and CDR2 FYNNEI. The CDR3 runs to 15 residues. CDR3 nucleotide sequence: TGTGCCAGCATGGAGGAACTAGCGACCTCCTACGAGCAGTACTTC. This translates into CASMEELATSYEQYF.

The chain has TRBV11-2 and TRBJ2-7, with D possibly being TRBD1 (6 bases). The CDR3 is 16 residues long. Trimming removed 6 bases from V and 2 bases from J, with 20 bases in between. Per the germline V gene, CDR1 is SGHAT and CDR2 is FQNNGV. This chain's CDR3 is CASSGGGPAGTYEQYF. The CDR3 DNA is TGTGCCAGCAGTGGTGGGGGCCCTGCAGGCACCTACGAGCAGTACTTC.

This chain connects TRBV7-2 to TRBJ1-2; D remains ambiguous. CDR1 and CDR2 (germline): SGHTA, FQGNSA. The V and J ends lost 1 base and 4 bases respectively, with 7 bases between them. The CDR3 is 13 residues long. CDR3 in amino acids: CASSLVSGYGYTF. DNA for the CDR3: TGTGCCAGCAGCTTAGTTTCGGGCTATGGCTACACCTTC.

CDR3 protein: CSTRGTSDYNEQFF. In nucleotides, the CDR3 is TGCAGCACCAGGGGGACTAGCGACTACAATGAGCAGTTCTTC. This chain connects TRBV29-1 to TRBJ2-1; TRBD2 matches 10 bases. The V segment lost 8 bases and the J segment 3 bases; nucleotides outside the gene matches: 7. CDR3 length: 14 residues. Germline V lookup: CDR1 SQVTM, CDR2 ANQGSEA.

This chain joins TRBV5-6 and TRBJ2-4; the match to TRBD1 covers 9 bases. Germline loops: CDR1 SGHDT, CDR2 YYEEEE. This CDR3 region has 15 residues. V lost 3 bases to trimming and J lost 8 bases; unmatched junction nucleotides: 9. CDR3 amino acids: CASSSTGTGKDIQYF. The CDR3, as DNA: TGTGCCAGCAGCTCCACCGGGACAGGGAAGGACATTCAGTACTTC.

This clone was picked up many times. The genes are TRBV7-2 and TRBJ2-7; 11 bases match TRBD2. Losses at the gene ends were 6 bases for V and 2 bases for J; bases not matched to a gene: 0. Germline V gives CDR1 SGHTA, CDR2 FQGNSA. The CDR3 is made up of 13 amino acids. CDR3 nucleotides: TGTGCCAGCAGACTAGCGGGAGCCTACGAGCAGTACTTC. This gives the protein CASRLAGAYEQYF. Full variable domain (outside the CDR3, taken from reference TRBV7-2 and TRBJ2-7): GAGVSQSPSNKVTEKGKDVELRCDPISGHTALYWYRQSLGQGLEFLIYFQGNSAPDKSGLPSDRFSAERTGGSVSTLTIQRTQQEDSAVYLCASRLAGAYEQYFGPGTRLTVT.

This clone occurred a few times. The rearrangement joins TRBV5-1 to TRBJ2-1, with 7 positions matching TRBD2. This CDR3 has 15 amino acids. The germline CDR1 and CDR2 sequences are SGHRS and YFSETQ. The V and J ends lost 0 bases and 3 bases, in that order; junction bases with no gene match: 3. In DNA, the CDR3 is TGCGCCAGCAGCTTGGTGGTAGCGGGCTACAATGAGCAGTTCTTC. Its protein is CASSLVVAGYNEQFF.

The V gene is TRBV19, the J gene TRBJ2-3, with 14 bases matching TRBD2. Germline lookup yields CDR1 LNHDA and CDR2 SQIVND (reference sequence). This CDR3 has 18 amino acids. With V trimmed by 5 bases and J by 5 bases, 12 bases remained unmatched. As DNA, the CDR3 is TGTGCCAGTAGTCCCAGCCCGGGACTAGCGGGAGTCGTAGATACGCAGTATTTT. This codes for CASSPSPGLAGVVDTQYF.